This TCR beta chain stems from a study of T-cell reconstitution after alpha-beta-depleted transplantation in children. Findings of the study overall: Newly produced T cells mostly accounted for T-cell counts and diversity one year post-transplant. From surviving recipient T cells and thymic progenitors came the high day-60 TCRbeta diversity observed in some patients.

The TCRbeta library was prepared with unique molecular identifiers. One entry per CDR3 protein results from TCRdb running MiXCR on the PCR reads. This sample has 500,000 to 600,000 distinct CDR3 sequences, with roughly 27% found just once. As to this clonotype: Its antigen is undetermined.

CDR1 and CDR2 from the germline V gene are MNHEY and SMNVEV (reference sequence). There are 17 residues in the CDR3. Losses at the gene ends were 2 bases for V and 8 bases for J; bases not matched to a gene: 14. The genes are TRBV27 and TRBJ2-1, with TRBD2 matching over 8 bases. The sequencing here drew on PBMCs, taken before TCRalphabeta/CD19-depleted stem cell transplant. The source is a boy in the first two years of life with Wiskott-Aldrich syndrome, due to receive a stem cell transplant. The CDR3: CASSLKSFSGSHYEQFF. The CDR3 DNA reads TGTGCCAGCAGTTTAAAGTCTTTCAGCGGGAGTCACTATGAGCAGTTCTTC.